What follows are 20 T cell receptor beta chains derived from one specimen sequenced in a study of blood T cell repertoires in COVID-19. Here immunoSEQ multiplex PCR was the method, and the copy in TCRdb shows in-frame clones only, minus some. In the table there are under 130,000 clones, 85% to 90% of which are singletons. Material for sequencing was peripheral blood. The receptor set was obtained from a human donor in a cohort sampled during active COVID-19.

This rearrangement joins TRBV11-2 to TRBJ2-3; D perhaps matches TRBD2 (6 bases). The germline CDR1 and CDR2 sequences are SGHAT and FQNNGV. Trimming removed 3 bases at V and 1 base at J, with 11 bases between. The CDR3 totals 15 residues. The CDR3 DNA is TGTGCCAGCAGCTTTTCCGGGAGAGGCACAGATACGCAGTATTTT. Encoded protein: CASSFSGRGTDTQYF.

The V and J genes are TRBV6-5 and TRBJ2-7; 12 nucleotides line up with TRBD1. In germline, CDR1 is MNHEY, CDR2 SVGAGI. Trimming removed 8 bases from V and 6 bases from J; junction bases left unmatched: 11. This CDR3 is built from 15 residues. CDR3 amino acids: CASGRTGQGAIEQYF. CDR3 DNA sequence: TGTGCCAGCGGTAGAACGGGACAGGGGGCGATCGAGCAGTACTTC.

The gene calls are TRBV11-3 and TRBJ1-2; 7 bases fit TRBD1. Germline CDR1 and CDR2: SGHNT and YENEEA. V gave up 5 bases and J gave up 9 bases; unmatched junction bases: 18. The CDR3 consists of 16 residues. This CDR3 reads CASSPRTGTVVGCYTF. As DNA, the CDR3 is TGTGCCAGCAGCCCCCGGACAGGAACCGTAGTGGGGTGCTACACCTTC.

As DNA, the CDR3 is TGTGCCAGCACCAGACACCCCACAGATACGCAGTATTTT. It encodes CASTRHPTDTQYF. The chain carries TRBV7-3 and TRBJ2-3; D gene unclear. The CDR3 covers 13 residues. The germline V and J ends were trimmed by 7 bases and 2 bases, with 10 bases remaining between them. Germline values: CDR1 SGHTA, CDR2 FQGTGA.

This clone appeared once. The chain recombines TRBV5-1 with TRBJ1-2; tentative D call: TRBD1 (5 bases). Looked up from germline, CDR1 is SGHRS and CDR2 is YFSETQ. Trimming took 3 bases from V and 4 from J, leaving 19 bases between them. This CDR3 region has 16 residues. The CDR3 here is CASSSLAGGEGYGYTF. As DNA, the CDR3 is TGCGCCAGCAGCTCGCTCGCCGGGGGAGAGGGCTATGGCTACACCTTC.

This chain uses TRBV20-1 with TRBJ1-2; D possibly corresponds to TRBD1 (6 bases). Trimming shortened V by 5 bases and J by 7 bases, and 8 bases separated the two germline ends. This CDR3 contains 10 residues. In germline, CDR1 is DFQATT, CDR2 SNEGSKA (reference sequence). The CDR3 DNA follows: TGCAGTGCTGCACAGGGTGGCTACACCTTC. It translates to CSAAQGGYTF.

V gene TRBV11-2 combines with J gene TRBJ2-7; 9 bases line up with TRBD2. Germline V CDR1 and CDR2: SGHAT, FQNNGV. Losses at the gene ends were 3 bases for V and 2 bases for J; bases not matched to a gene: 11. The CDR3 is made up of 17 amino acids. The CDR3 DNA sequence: TGTGCCAGCAGCTTCAGGGGCCCTACTAGCGGGCCCTACGAGCAGTACTTC. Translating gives CASSFRGPTSGPYEQYF.

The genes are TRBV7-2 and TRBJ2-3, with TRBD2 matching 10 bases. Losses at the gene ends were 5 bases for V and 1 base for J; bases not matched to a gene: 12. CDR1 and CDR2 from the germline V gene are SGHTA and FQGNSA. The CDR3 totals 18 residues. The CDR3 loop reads CASSPFGASGSRTDTQYF. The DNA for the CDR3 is TGTGCCAGCAGCCCATTCGGGGCTAGCGGGAGTCGCACAGATACGCAGTATTTT.

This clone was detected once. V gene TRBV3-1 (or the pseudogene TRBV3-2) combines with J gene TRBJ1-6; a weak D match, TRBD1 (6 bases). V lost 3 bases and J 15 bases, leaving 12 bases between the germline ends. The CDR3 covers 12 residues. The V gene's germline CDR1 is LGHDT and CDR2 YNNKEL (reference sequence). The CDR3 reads CASSQESRGLHF. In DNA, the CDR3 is TGTGCCAGCAGCCAGGAGAGCAGGGGCCTCCACTTT.

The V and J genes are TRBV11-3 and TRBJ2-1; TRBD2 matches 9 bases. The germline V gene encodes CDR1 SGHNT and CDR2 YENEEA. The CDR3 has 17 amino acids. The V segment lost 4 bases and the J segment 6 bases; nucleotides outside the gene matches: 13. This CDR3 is CASSSPASSGTSNEQFF. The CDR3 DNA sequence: TGTGCCAGCAGCTCCCCTGCCTCTAGCGGGACAAGCAATGAGCAGTTCTTC.

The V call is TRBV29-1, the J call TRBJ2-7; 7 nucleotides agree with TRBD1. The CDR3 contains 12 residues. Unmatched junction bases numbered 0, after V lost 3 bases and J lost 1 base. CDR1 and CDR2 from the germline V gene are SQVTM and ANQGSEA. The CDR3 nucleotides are TGCAGCGTTGAGGGACAGTCCTACGAGCAGTACTTC. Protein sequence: CSVEGQSYEQYF.

This CDR3 is CASSAGGRRQETQYF. CDR3 nucleotides: TGTGCCAGCAGCGCAGGGGGCCGACGACAAGAGACCCAGTACTTC. V and J are TRBV6-5 and TRBJ2-5; 8 bases align to TRBD1. The trim removed 6 bases at V and 2 bases at J, leaving 8 bases unmatched. The CDR3 runs 15 residues. Germline V gives CDR1 MNHEY, CDR2 SVGAGI.

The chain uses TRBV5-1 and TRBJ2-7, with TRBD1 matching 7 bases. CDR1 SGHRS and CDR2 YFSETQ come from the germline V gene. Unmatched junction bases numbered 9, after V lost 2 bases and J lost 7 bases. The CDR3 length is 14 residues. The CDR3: CASSLDRAGSEQYF. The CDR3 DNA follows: TGCGCCAGCAGCTTAGACAGGGCAGGGAGTGAGCAGTACTTC. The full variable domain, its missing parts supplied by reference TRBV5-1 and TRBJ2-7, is KAGVTQTPRYLIKTRGQQVTLSCSPISGHRSVSWYQQTPGQGLQFLFEYFSETQRNKGNFPGRFSGRQFSNSRSEMNVSTLELGDSALYLCASSLDRAGSEQYFGPGTRLTVT.

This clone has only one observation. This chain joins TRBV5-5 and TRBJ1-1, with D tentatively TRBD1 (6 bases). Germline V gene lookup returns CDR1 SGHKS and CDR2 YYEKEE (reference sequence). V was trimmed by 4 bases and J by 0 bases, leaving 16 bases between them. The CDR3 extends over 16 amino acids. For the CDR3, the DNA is TGTGCCAGCAGCCCCCACCCGGGACAAATGAACACTGAAGCTTTCTTT. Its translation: CASSPHPGQMNTEAFF.

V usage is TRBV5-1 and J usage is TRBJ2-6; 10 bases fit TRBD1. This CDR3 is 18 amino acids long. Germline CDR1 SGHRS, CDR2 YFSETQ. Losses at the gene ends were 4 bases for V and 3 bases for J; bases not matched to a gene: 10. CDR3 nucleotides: TGCGCCAGCAGCGGAGGGGACAGGGGAATCAGTGGGGCCAACGTCCTGACTTTC. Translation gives CASSGGDRGISGANVLTF. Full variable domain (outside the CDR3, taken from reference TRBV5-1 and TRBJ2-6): KAGVTQTPRYLIKTRGQQVTLSCSPISGHRSVSWYQQTPGQGLQFLFEYFSETQRNKGNFPGRFSGRQFSNSRSEMNVSTLELGDSALYLCASSGGDRGISGANVLTFGAGSRLTVL.

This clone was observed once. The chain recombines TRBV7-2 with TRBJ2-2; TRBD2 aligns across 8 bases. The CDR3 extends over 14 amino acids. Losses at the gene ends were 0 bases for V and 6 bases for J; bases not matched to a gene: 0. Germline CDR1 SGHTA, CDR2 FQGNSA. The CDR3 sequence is CASSLALAAGELFF. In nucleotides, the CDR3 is TGTGCCAGCAGCTTAGCACTAGCGGCCGGGGAGCTGTTTTTT.

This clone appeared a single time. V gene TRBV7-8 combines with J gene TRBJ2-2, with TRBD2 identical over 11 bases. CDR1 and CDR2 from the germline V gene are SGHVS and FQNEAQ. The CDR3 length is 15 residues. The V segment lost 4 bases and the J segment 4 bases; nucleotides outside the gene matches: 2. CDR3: CASSWGLAATGELFF. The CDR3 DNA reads TGTGCCAGCAGCTGGGGACTAGCGGCCACCGGGGAGCTGTTTTTT.

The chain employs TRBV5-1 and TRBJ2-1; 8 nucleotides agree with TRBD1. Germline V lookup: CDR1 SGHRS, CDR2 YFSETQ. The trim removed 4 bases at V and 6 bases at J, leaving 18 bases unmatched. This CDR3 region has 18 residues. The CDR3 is CASSTSTGASPVGNEQFF. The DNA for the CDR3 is TGCGCCAGCAGCACCTCGACAGGGGCTAGTCCCGTAGGCAATGAGCAGTTCTTC.

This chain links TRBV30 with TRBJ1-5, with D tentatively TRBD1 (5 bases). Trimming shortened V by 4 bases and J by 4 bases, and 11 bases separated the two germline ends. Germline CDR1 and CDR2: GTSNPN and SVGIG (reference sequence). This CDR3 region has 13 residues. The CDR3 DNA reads TGTGCCTGGAATGACGGGGGAAATCAGCCCCAGCATTTT. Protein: CAWNDGGNQPQHF.

As DNA, the CDR3 is TGTGCCAGCAGCTTAGGACAGGGGAGGAGTGAAGCTTTCTTT. Translation: CASSLGQGRSEAFF. The V and J genes are TRBV7-3 and TRBJ1-1, with 9 bases lining up with TRBD1. The germline gives CDR1 SGHTA, CDR2 FQGTGA. Trimming at V came to 2 bases and at J to 7 bases, leaving 5 bases not matched to a gene. This CDR3 is built from 14 residues. Based on the CDR3 plus reference TRBV7-3 and TRBJ1-1, the full variable domain is GAGVSQTPSNKVTEKGKYVELRCDPISGHTALYWYRQSLGQGPEFLIYFQGTGAADDSGLPNDRFFAVRPEGSVSTLKIQRTERGDSAVYLCASSLGQGRSEAFFGQGTRLTVV.